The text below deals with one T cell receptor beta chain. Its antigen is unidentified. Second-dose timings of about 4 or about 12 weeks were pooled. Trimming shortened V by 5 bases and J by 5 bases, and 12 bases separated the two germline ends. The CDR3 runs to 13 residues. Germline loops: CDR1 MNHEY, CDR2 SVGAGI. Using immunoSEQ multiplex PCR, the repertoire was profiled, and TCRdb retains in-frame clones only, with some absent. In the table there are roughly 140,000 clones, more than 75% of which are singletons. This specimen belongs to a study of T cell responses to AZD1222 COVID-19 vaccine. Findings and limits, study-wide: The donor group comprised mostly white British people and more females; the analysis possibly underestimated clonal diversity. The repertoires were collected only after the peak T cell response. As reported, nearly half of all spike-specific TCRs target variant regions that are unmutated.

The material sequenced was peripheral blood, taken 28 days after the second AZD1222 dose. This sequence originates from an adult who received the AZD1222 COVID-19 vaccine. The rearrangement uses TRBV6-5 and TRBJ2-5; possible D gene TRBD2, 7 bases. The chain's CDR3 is CASSRPGGETQYF. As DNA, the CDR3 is TGTGCCAGCAGTCGCCCGGGGGGCGAGACCCAGTACTTC.